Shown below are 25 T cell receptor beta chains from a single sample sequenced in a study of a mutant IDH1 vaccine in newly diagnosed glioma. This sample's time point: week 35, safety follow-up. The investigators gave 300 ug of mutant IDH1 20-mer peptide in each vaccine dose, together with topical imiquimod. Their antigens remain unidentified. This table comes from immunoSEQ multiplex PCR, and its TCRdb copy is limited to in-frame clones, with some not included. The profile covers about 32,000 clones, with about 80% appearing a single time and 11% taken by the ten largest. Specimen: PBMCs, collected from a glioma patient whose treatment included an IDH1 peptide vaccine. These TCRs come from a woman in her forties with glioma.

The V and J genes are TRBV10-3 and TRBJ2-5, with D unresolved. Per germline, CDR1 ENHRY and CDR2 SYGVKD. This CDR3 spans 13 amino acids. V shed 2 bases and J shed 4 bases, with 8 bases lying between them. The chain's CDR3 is CAISEGGRETQYF. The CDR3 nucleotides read TGTGCCATCAGTGAGGGTGGCAGAGAGACCCAGTACTTC.

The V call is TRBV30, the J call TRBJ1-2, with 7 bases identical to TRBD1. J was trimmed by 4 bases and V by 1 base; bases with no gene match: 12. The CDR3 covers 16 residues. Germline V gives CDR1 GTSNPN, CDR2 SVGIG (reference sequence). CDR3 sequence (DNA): TGTGCCTGGAGTGGGGGGGACAGCTACTCTGGCTATGGCTACACCTTC. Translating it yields CAWSGGDSYSGYGYTF.

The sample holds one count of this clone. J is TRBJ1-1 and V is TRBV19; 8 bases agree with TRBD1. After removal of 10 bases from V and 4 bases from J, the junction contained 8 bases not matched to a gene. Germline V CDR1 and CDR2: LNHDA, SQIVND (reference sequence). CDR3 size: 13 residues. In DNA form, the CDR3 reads TGTGCCACCCGCCAGGGGGCGCGCACTGAAGCTTTCTTT. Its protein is CATRQGARTEAFF.

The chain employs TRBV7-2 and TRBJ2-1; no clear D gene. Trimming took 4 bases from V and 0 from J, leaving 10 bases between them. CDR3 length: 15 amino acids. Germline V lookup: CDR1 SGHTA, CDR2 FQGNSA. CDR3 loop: CASSYEVSSYNEQFF. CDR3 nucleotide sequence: TGTGCCAGCAGCTATGAGGTTAGCTCCTACAATGAGCAGTTCTTC.

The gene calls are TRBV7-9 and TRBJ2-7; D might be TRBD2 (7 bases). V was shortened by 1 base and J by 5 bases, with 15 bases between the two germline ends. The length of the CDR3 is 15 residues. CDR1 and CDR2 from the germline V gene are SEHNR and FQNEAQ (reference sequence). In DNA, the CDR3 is TGTGCCAGCAGCTTAGTAGGGGGGGGCGCCGACGAGCAGTACTTC. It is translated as CASSLVGGGADEQYF.

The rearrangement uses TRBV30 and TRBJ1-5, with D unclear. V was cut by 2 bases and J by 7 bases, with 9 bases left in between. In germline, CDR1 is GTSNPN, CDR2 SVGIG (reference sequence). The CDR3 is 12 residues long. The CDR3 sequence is CAWSSGVQPQHF. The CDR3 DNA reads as TGTGCCTGGAGTTCAGGAGTGCAGCCCCAGCATTTT.

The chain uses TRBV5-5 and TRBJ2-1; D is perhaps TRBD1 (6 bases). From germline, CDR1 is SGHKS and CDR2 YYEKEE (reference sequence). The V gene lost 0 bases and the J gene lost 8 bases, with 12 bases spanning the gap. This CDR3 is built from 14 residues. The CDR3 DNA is TGTGCCAGCAGCTTGGACAGGGTAGTAGATGAGCAGTTCTTC. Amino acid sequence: CASSLDRVVDEQFF. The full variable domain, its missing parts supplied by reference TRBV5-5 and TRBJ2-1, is DAGVTQSPTHLIKTRGQQVTLRCSPISGHKSVSWYQQVLGQGPQFIFQYYEKEERGRGNFPDRFSARQFPNYSSELNVNALLLGDSALYLCASSLDRVVDEQFFGPGTRLTVL.

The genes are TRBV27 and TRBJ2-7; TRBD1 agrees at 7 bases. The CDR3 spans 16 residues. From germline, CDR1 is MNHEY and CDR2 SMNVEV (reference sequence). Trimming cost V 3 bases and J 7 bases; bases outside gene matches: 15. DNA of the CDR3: TGTGCCAGCAGTTTGAGGGCAGGGACAGTGCCTTCGGAGCAGTACTTC. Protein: CASSLRAGTVPSEQYF.

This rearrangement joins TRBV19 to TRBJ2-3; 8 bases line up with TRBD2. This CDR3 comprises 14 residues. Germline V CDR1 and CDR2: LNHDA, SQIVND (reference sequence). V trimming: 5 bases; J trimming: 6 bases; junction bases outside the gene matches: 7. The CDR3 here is CASSPRGGGDTQYF. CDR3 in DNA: TGTGCCAGTAGTCCTCGGGGGGGCGGGGATACGCAGTATTTT.

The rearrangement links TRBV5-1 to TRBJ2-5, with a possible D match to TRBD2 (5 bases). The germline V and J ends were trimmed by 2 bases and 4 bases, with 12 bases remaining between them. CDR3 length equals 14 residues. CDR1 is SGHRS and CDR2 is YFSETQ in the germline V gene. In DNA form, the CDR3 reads TGCGCCAGCAGCTTTGCCTCACGGGGAGAGACCCAGTACTTC. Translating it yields CASSFASRGETQYF.

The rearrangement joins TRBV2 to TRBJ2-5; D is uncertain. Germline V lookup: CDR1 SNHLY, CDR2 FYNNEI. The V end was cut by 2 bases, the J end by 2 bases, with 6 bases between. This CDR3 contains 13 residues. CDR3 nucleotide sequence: TGTGCCAGCAGTGAATACCAGCAAGAGACCCAGTACTTC. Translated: CASSEYQQETQYF.

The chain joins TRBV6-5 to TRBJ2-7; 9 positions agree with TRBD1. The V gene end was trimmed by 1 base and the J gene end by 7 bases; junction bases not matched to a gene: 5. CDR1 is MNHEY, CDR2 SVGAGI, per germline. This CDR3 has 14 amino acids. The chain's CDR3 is CASSYYRGRKEQYF. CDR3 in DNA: TGTGCCAGCAGTTACTACAGGGGGCGAAAAGAGCAGTACTTC.

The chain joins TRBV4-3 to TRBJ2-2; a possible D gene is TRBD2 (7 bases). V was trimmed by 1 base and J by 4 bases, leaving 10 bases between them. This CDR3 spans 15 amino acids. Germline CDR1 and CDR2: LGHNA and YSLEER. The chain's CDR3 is CASSQVGGATGELFF. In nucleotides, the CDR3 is TGCGCCAGCAGCCAAGTTGGGGGGGCCACCGGGGAGCTGTTTTTT.

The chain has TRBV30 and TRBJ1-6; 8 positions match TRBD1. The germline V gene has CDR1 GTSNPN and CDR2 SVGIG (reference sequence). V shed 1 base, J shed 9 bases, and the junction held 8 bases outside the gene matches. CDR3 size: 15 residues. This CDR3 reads CAWSGRQGRGSPLHF. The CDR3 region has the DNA TGTGCCTGGAGTGGCCGACAGGGGCGAGGTTCACCCCTCCACTTT.

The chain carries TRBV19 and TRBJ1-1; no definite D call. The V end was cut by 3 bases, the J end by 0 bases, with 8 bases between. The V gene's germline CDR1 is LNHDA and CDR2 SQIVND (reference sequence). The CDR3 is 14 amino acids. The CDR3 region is CASSIGSLNTEAFF. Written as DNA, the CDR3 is TGTGCCAGTAGTATTGGGTCCTTGAACACTGAAGCTTTCTTT.

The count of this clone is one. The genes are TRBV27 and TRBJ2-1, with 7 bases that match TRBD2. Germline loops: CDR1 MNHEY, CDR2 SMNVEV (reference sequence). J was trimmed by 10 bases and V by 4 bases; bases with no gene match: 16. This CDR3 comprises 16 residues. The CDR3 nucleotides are TGTGCCAGCAGTTCCCGACTAGCCGGGATTGGGGGGGAGCAGTTCTTC. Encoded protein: CASSSRLAGIGGEQFF.

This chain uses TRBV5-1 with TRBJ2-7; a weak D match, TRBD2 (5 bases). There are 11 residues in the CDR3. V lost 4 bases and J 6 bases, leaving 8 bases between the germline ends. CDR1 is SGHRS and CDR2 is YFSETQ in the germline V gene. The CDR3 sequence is CASSAGGEQYF. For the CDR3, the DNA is TGCGCCAGCAGCGCGGGTGGCGAGCAGTACTTC.

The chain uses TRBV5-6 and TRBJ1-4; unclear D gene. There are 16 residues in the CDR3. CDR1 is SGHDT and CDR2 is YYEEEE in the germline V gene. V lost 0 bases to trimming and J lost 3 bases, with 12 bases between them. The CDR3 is CASSLAGTHANEKLFF. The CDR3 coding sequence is TGTGCCAGCAGCTTGGCCGGAACACACGCTAATGAAAAACTGTTTTTT.

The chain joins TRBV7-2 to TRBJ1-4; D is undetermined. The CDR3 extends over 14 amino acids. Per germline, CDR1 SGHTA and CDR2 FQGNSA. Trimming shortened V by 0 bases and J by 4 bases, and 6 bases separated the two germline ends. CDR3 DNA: TGTGCCAGCAGCTTAGCAGGTGGTAATGAAAAACTGTTTTTT. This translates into CASSLAGGNEKLFF.

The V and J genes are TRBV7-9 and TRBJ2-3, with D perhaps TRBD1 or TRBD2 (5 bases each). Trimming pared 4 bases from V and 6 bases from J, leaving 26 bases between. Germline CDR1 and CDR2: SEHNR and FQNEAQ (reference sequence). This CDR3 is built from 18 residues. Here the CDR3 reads CASSSGNTGTSLSDTQYF. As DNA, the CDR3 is TGTGCCAGCAGCTCAGGTAACACCGGGACCTCATTGTCCGATACGCAGTATTTT.

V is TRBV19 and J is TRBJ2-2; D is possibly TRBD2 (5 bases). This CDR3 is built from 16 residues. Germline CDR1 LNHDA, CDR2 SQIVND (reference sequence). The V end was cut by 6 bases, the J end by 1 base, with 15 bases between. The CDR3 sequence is CASSMHREKNTGELFF. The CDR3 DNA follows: TGTGCCAGTAGCATGCACCGGGAAAAGAACACCGGGGAGCTGTTTTTT. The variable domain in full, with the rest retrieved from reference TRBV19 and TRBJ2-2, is DGGITQSPKYLFRKEGQNVTLSCEQNLNHDAMYWYRQDPGQGLRLIYYSQIVNDFQKGDIAEGYSVSREKKESFPLTVTSAQKNPTAFYLCASSMHREKNTGELFFGEGSRLTVL.

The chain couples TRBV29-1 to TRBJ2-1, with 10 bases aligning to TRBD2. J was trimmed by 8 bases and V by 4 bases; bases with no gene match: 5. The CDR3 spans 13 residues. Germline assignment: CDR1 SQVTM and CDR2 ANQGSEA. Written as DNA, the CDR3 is TGCAGCGTTGTGAGCGGGGGGGCAGATGAGCAGTTCTTC. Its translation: CSVVSGGADEQFF.

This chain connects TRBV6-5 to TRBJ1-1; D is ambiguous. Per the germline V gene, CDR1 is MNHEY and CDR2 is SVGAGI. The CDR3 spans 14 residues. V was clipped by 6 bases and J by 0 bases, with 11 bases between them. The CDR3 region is CASRRTGLNTEAFF. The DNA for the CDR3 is TGTGCCAGCAGAAGGACGGGCCTGAACACTGAAGCTTTCTTT.

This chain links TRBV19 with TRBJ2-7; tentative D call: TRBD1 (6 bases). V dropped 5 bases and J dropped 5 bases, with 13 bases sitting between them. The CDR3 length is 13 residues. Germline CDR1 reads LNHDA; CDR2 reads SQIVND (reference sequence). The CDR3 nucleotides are TGTGCCAGTAGTCCGCAGGGGTGGCACGAGCAGTACTTC. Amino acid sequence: CASSPQGWHEQYF.

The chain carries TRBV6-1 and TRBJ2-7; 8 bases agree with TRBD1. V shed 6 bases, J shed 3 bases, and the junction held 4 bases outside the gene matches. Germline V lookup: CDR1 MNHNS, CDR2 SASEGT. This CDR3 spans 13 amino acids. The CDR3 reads CASRRDRNYEQYF. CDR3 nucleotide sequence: TGTGCCAGCAGAAGGGACAGGAACTACGAGCAGTACTTC.